These 26 T cell receptor beta chains were sequenced from one sample in a study of Ad26.COV2.S vaccination and SARS-CoV-2 variants. Libraries were prepared by immunoSEQ multiplex PCR; TCRdb keeps only in-frame clonotypes and omits some of them. The repertoire includes hundreds of thousands of clones, 92% of them detected once, and under 4% sits in the top ten. This material consisted of peripheral blood, taken after recovery from COVID-19. These receptors came from a human donor who had recovered from COVID-19.

This clone has only one observation. Sequence at one end of the junction differs from germline and may be a read error. The chain is built from TRBV19 and TRBJ1-5, with D uncertain. The CDR3 consists of 14 residues. Per germline, CDR1 LNHDA and CDR2 SQIVND (reference sequence). The CDR3 loop is CASSIDTRNQPQHF. The CDR3 bases are TGTGCCAGTAGCATAGACACCCGCAATCAGCCCCAGCATTTT.

This rearrangement joins TRBV5-1 to TRBJ2-1; 11 nucleotides line up with TRBD1. J gave up 9 bases and V 1 base, and 3 bases lay outside the gene matches. The CDR3 runs 14 residues. Looked up from germline, CDR1 is SGHRS and CDR2 is YFSETQ. This CDR3 reads CASSLRTGGGEQFF. The CDR3 nucleotides read TGCGCCAGCAGCTTGAGGACAGGGGGCGGTGAGCAGTTCTTC.

The chain uses TRBV7-3 and TRBJ2-5, with 9 bases matching TRBD2. Per germline, CDR1 SGHTA and CDR2 FQGTGA. The CDR3 length is 15 residues. After removal of 2 bases from V and 4 bases from J, the junction contained 5 bases not matched to a gene. The CDR3 bases are TGTGCCAGCAGCTTAGCGGGGGGGCTTCGAGAGACCCAGTACTTC. As protein: CASSLAGGLRETQYF.

The chain recombines TRBV12-3 or TRBV12-4 with TRBJ2-7, with TRBD1 as a possible D gene (5 bases). Trimming took off 7 bases at V and 4 bases at J, with 11 bases between the two ends. The CDR3 is 12 amino acids. The CDR3 coding sequence is TGTGCCAGCATCAGCGACAGTTACGAGCAGTACTTC. As protein: CASISDSYEQYF.

The chain uses TRBV6-1 and TRBJ1-3, with 7 bases aligning to TRBD1. J lost 4 bases, V lost 2 bases, and 5 bases had no gene match. The CDR3 runs 15 residues. Germline CDR1 MNHNS, CDR2 SASEGT. Written as DNA, the CDR3 is TGTGCCAGCAGTGAACGGGACAGATCCGGAAACACCATATATTTT. Its translation is CASSERDRSGNTIYF.

The J gene is TRBJ2-7, the V gene TRBV10-3; 12 bases fit TRBD2. Germline V gene data show CDR1 as ENHRY and CDR2 as SYGVKD. The CDR3 length is 15 residues. The J segment lost 4 bases and the V segment lost 6 bases, leaving 7 bases of the junction unmatched. The CDR3 DNA reads as TGTGCCATCAGGATTGGACTAGCGGGAAGTTACGAGCAGTACTTC. It yields the protein CAIRIGLAGSYEQYF.

This chain connects TRBV2 to TRBJ2-7; the D gene is possibly TRBD2 (6 bases). V was cut by 6 bases and J by 5 bases, with 11 bases left in between. Germline V gives CDR1 SNHLY, CDR2 FYNNEI. The CDR3 sequence is 12 residues long. The CDR3 DNA reads TGTGCCAGCAGGGCCGGGACTCACGAGCAGTACTTC. This gives the protein CASRAGTHEQYF.

V is TRBV11-2 and J is TRBJ1-2, with D possibly matching TRBD1 (5 bases). CDR3 length: 12 amino acids. V gave up 5 bases and J gave up 8 bases, with 12 bases separating them. In germline, CDR1 is SGHAT, CDR2 FQNNGV. This CDR3 is CASSLGHNGYTF. In nucleotides, the CDR3 is TGTGCCAGCAGCCTCGGACATAACGGCTACACCTTC. Combining the CDR3 with reference TRBV11-2 and TRBJ1-2 gives the whole variable domain EAGVAQSPRYKIIEKRQSVAFWCNPISGHATLYWYQQILGQGPKLLIQFQNNGVVDDSQLPKDRFSAERLKGVDSTLKIQPAKLEDSAVYLCASSLGHNGYTFGSGTRLTVV.

V is TRBV4-1 and J is TRBJ1-2; possible D gene TRBD1, 6 bases. The germline V gene encodes CDR1 MGHRA and CDR2 YSYEKL. Trimming removed 5 bases at V and 7 bases at J, with 20 bases between. The CDR3 extends over 15 amino acids. CDR3 loop: CASSAQGVLGFGYTF. The DNA for the CDR3 is TGCGCCAGCAGCGCACAGGGAGTTCTAGGGTTTGGCTACACCTTC.

This clone occurred once. This chain links TRBV6-4 with TRBJ2-1; D is possibly TRBD1 or TRBD2 (5 bases each). Between the trimmed V and J ends, which lost 5 bases and 7 bases, there was a span of 12 bases. CDR3 length: 13 amino acids. Germline loops: CDR1 MRHNA, CDR2 SNTAGT. CDR3 region: CASSIEGWNEQFF. CDR3 DNA sequence: TGTGCCAGCAGTATCGAGGGGTGGAATGAGCAGTTCTTC.

V gene TRBV6-4 combines with J gene TRBJ2-2; possible D gene TRBD2, 6 bases. V was trimmed by 5 bases and J by 1 base, leaving 8 bases between them. Germline V gene sequence: CDR1 MRHNA, CDR2 SNTAGT. The CDR3 sequence is 14 residues long. The CDR3 here is CASSPAGNTGELFF. CDR3 bases: TGTGCCAGCAGTCCAGCGGGGAACACCGGGGAGCTGTTTTTT.

The chain uses TRBV2 and TRBJ2-2, with 8 bases matching TRBD1. The CDR3 loop spans 15 amino acids. Germline CDR1 and CDR2: SNHLY and FYNNEI. The ends lost 6 bases at V and 0 bases at J; junction bases unmatched: 3. CDR3 in DNA: TGTGCCAGCAGAGCAGGGGGCGCGAACACCGGGGAGCTGTTTTTT. Its translation: CASRAGGANTGELFF. The full variable domain, its missing parts supplied by reference TRBV2 and TRBJ2-2, is EPEVTQTPSHQVTQMGQEVILRCVPISNHLYFYWYRQILGQKVEFLVSFYNNEISEKSEIFDDQFSVERPDGSNFTLKIRSTKLEDSAMYFCASRAGGANTGELFFGEGSRLTVL.

The chain is built from TRBV6-5 and TRBJ1-2; D possibly corresponds to TRBD1 (6 bases). Germline-derived CDR1 and CDR2 are MNHEY and SVGAGI. Trimming left V 6 bases short and J 8 bases short, with 13 bases between. The CDR3 extends over 12 amino acids. CDR3 loop: CASREGGGGYTF. As DNA, the CDR3 is TGTGCCAGCAGGGAGGGGGGAGGGGGCTACACCTTC.

V gene TRBV27 combines with J gene TRBJ1-1; tentative D call: TRBD1 (5 bases). V was trimmed by 0 bases and J by 4 bases, leaving 12 bases between them. The CDR3 is 15 residues long. Looked up from germline, CDR1 is MNHEY and CDR2 is SMNVEV (reference sequence). For the CDR3, the DNA is TGTGCCAGCAGTTTATCGGGAGGGGTGGGCACTGAAGCTTTCTTT. Its translation: CASSLSGGVGTEAFF.

As DNA, the CDR3 is TGCGCCAGCAGCCGAGTAGGACAGCGGAACACTGAAGCTTTCTTT. This encodes CASSRVGQRNTEAFF. This rearrangement joins TRBV4-3 to TRBJ1-1; D may be TRBD1 (6 bases). Germline values: CDR1 LGHNA, CDR2 YSLEER. The CDR3 sequence is 15 residues long. V lost 4 bases, J lost 1 base, and 13 bases lay in between.

The chain employs TRBV13 and TRBJ2-3; D gene ambiguous. Germline loops: CDR1 PRHDT, CDR2 FYEKMQ (reference sequence). The CDR3 consists of 14 residues. V gave up 0 bases and J gave up 2 bases, with 6 bases separating them. The CDR3 here is CASSLGGATDTQYF. For the CDR3, the DNA is TGTGCCAGCAGCTTAGGGGGCGCCACAGATACGCAGTATTTT.

The chain is built from TRBV4-3 and TRBJ2-7, with D tentatively TRBD1 (6 bases). Deletions cut 4 bases from V and 0 bases from J, with 10 bases between. Germline values: CDR1 LGHNA, CDR2 YSLEER. The CDR3 sequence is 14 residues long. This CDR3 is CASSRGPSSYEQYF. CDR3 in DNA: TGCGCCAGCAGCCGGGGGCCGAGCTCCTACGAGCAGTACTTC.

The chain uses TRBV7-8 and TRBJ1-2; D might be TRBD1 (6 bases). Germline V gives CDR1 SGHVS, CDR2 FQNEAQ. V lost 2 bases to trimming and J lost 4 bases, with 8 bases between them. The CDR3 has 13 residues. The CDR3 here is CASSLTGRYGYTF. In nucleotides, the CDR3 is TGTGCCAGCAGCTTAACAGGGCGCTATGGCTACACCTTC.

The V gene is TRBV4-1, the J gene TRBJ1-1; no clear D. There are 17 residues in the CDR3. Trimming stripped 1 base from V and 1 base from J, with 16 bases between. Germline V gene data show CDR1 as MGHRA and CDR2 as YSYEKL. CDR3 amino acids: CASSQVTWRAANTEAFF. The CDR3 nucleotides are TGCGCCAGCAGCCAAGTGACATGGCGGGCAGCGAACACTGAAGCTTTCTTT.

The gene calls are TRBV15 and TRBJ1-5; TRBD1 might be the D (5 bases). Germline V gene data show CDR1 as LNHNV and CDR2 as YYDKDF (reference sequence). V shed 1 base and J shed 2 bases, with 15 bases lying between them. There are 17 residues in the CDR3. The CDR3 reads CATSRVPGVAGNQPQHF. In DNA form, the CDR3 reads TGTGCCACCAGCAGAGTGCCGGGGGTTGCGGGCAATCAGCCCCAGCATTTT.

V gene TRBV24-1 combines with J gene TRBJ1-2, with D maybe TRBD1 (6 bases). V shed 0 bases and J shed 8 bases, with 24 bases lying between them. The CDR3 is 18 amino acids. The germline gives CDR1 KGHDR, CDR2 SFDVKD. In nucleotides, the CDR3 is TGTGCCACCAGTGATTTGCAAATGATTCGGGGGGGCCCCGACGGCTACACCTTC. Its translation: CATSDLQMIRGGPDGYTF.

This sequence joins TRBV18 and TRBJ2-5; D is unresolved. Trimming left V 2 bases short and J 1 base short, with 8 bases between. The CDR3 loop spans 14 amino acids. Per germline, CDR1 KGHSH and CDR2 LQKENI. The CDR3 coding sequence is TGTGCCAGCTCACCAGGTGAAGCCCAAGAGACCCAGTACTTC. Translation: CASSPGEAQETQYF. The full variable domain, its missing parts supplied by reference TRBV18 and TRBJ2-5, is NAGVMQNPRHLVRRRGQEARLRCSPMKGHSHVYWYRQLPEEGLKFMVYLQKENIIDESGMPKERFSAEFPKEGPSILRIQQVVRGDSAAYFCASSPGEAQETQYFGPGTRLLVL.

This clone has a handful of counts. The CDR3 DNA follows: TGTGCCAGCAGCCAAGTGGAGTCCCAAGGCTACACCTTC. Residues: CASSQVESQGYTF. The J gene is TRBJ1-2, the V gene TRBV14; D unclear. The CDR3 sequence is 13 residues long. The V end lost 1 base, the J end lost 8 bases, and 11 bases lay between the germline ends. The germline CDR1 and CDR2 sequences are SGHDN and FVKESK.

With respect to this clone: The same CDR3 arises from other DNA sequences in this sample as well. The rearrangement links TRBV7-6 to TRBJ2-6, with D maybe TRBD2 (5 bases). The CDR3 is made up of 15 amino acids. Trimming pared 3 bases from V and 4 bases from J, leaving 10 bases between. Germline loops: CDR1 SGHVS, CDR2 FNYEAQ. The CDR3 coding sequence is TGTGCCAGCAGCTTGGGAGTGTCCGGGGCCAACGTCCTGACTTTC. Its protein is CASSLGVSGANVLTF. The entire variable domain, with the rest obtained from reference TRBV7-6 and TRBJ2-6, is as follows: GAGVSQSPRYKVTKRGQDVALRCDPISGHVSLYWYRQALGQGPEFLTYFNYEAQQDKSGLPNDRFSAERPEGSISTLTIQRTEQRDSAMYRCASSLGVSGANVLTFGAGSRLTVL.

The gene calls are TRBV4-1 and TRBJ2-2, with unresolved D. The CDR3 is 12 residues long. Trimming cost V 1 base and J 8 bases, with 5 bases left between them. The germline V gene has CDR1 MGHRA and CDR2 YSYEKL. CDR3 sequence (DNA): TGCGCCAGCAGCCAAGTTGGGGGGGAGCTGTTTTTT. It encodes CASSQVGGELFF.

V gene TRBV9 combines with J gene TRBJ1-2; 9 bases are a match to TRBD1. Germline-derived CDR1 and CDR2 are SGDLS and YYNGEE. This CDR3 has 17 amino acids. V shed 0 bases and J 1 base; nucleotides not matched to a gene: 7. The CDR3 protein is CASSVATGQGFNYGYTF. The CDR3 DNA reads as TGTGCCAGCAGCGTAGCTACGGGACAGGGATTTAACTATGGCTACACCTTC.